The 20 T cell receptor beta chains given below trace back to one sample, sequenced in a study of CD8 T cells in Susac syndrome. An amount of RNA that ranged from 0.5 to 1 ug was reverse transcribed with random hexamers. TCRdb reanalysed the immunoSEQ multiplex PCR reads using MiXCR and keeps one entry per CDR3 protein. The sample holds about 200,000 distinct CDR3 sequences, around nine tenths seen once. The sequenced sample was CD4+ T cells from PBMCs. Receptors originate from a human donor with Susac syndrome.

The J gene is TRBJ1-2, the V gene TRBV5-1; the match to TRBD1 covers 8 bases. With V trimmed by 4 bases and J by 7 bases, 3 bases remained unmatched. CDR1 is SGHRS, CDR2 YFSETQ, per germline. The CDR3 is 12 amino acids. CDR3 in amino acids: CASSVTGGGYTF. CDR3 nucleotide sequence: TGCGCCAGCAGCGTCACAGGGGGTGGCTACACCTTC.

The chain has TRBV14 and TRBJ2-3, with D perhaps given as TRBD1 or TRBD2 (5 bases each). V was shortened by 4 bases and J by 6 bases, with 17 bases between the two germline ends. Germline loops: CDR1 SGHDN, CDR2 FVKESK. CDR3 size: 15 residues. CDR3 in DNA: TGTGCCAGCAGCCGTGGGACCCCTACGACGGATACGCAGTATTTT. It encodes CASSRGTPTTDTQYF.

This chain links TRBV27 with TRBJ1-1; 9 bases align to TRBD1. There are 14 residues in the CDR3. V shed 6 bases and J 8 bases; nucleotides not matched to a gene: 10. The germline V gene encodes CDR1 MNHEY and CDR2 SMNVEV (reference sequence). Here the CDR3 reads CASRPGTGSHEAFF. The CDR3 DNA sequence: TGTGCCAGCAGGCCCGGGACAGGGAGCCACGAAGCTTTCTTT.

The chain has TRBV4-1 and TRBJ2-7, with 9 bases identical to TRBD2. V was clipped by 4 bases and J by 3 bases; unmatched bases: 10. The CDR3 loop spans 16 amino acids. Germline loops: CDR1 MGHRA, CDR2 YSYEKL. The CDR3 loop reads CASSLQPGTSSYEQYF. The DNA for the CDR3 is TGCGCCAGCAGCCTCCAACCCGGGACTAGCAGCTACGAGCAGTACTTC.

The CDR3 region is CAWTRSRETQYF. The CDR3 bases are TGTGCCTGGACGCGTAGCCGGGAGACCCAGTACTTC. The chain couples TRBV30 to TRBJ2-5; D is undetermined. V was clipped by 4 bases and J by 5 bases, with 11 bases between them. Germline loops: CDR1 GTSNPN, CDR2 SVGIG (reference sequence). The CDR3 is 12 residues long.

This clonotype came up once. The chain couples TRBV5-1 to TRBJ2-3, with D uncertain. The CDR3 is 12 amino acids. The germline V gene encodes CDR1 SGHRS and CDR2 YFSETQ. Trimming left V 2 bases short and J 4 bases short, with 5 bases between. In nucleotides, the CDR3 is TGCGCCAGCAGCTTTAAGGCAGATACGCAGTATTTT. It translates to CASSFKADTQYF.

V gene TRBV3-1 combines with J gene TRBJ1-2; D possibly corresponds to TRBD1 (5 bases). Trimming stripped 2 bases from V and 8 bases from J, with 12 bases between. The CDR3 spans 13 residues. CDR1 and CDR2 (germline): LGHDT, YNNKEL (reference sequence). Here the CDR3 reads CASSQPGAVGYTF. CDR3 nucleotides: TGTGCCAGCAGCCAACCTGGGGCAGTCGGCTACACCTTC.

The chain joins TRBV9 to TRBJ2-3; 8 positions match TRBD2. Germline lookup yields CDR1 SGDLS and CDR2 YYNGEE. The CDR3 has 16 residues. The junction had 10 bases not matched to a gene; V was cut back by 4 bases and J by 3 bases. The CDR3 here is CASSLSGTSGTDTQYF. The CDR3 coding sequence is TGTGCCAGCAGCCTCTCCGGGACTAGTGGGACAGATACGCAGTATTTT.

The gene calls are TRBV6-1 and TRBJ1-1, with 7 nucleotides matching TRBD1. V was pared by 10 bases and J by 6 bases, with 17 bases of the junction left unmatched. The germline gives CDR1 MNHNS, CDR2 SASEGT. The CDR3 has 15 amino acids. In nucleotides, the CDR3 is TGTGCCATTAAACAGGGGTCCCTCCGGGGGGCTGAAGCTTTCTTT. Translating gives CAIKQGSLRGAEAFF.

V and J are TRBV5-4 and TRBJ2-1, with a possible D match to TRBD2 (6 bases). The CDR3 is made up of 18 amino acids. Trimming removed 4 bases at V and 1 base at J, with 21 bases between. From germline, CDR1 is SGHNT and CDR2 YYREEE (reference sequence). In DNA, the CDR3 is TGTGCCAGCAGCCGAATAAAGGGACTGGGGAAGTCCTACAATGAGCAGTTCTTC. Protein product: CASSRIKGLGKSYNEQFF. The entire variable domain, with the rest obtained from reference TRBV5-4 and TRBJ2-1, is as follows: ETGVTQSPTHLIKTRGQQVTLRCSSQSGHNTVSWYQQALGQGPQFIFQYYREEENGRGNFPPRFSGLQFPNYSSELNVNALELDDSALYLCASSRIKGLGKSYNEQFFGPGTRLTVL.

The chain carries TRBV20-1 and TRBJ2-1, with 11 bases that match TRBD2. The V segment lost 0 bases and the J segment 4 bases; nucleotides outside the gene matches: 8. This CDR3 is built from 17 residues. Germline lookup yields CDR1 DFQATT and CDR2 SNEGSKA (reference sequence). The CDR3 region has the DNA TGCAGTGCTAGAGAGGCAACTAGCGGGGGCCATTACAATGAGCAGTTCTTC. This sequence encodes CSAREATSGGHYNEQFF.

The chain carries TRBV5-8 and TRBJ1-3, with D uncertain. V was shortened by 0 bases and J by 1 base, with 8 bases between the two germline ends. This CDR3 has 15 amino acids. Per the germline V gene, CDR1 is SGHTS and CDR2 is YDEGEE. The CDR3 DNA reads as TGTGCCAGCAGCTTGGAAGCAGGTTCTGGAAACACCATATATTTT. Protein product: CASSLEAGSGNTIYF.

The rearrangement links TRBV12-3 or TRBV12-4 to TRBJ2-5, with D uncertain. The V gene lost 0 bases and the J gene lost 2 bases, with 7 bases spanning the gap. The CDR3 extends over 14 amino acids. The chain's CDR3 is CASSLAVGQETQYF. The DNA of the CDR3 is TGTGCCAGCAGTTTAGCTGTCGGGCAAGAGACCCAGTACTTC.

The chain has TRBV4-2 and TRBJ2-5; tentatively, D is TRBD1 or TRBD2 (5 bases each). CDR1 and CDR2 (germline): LGHNA, YNFKEQ. The V end was cut by 0 bases, the J end by 6 bases, with 14 bases between. The CDR3 runs 15 residues. In DNA form, the CDR3 reads TGTGCCAGCAGCCAAGAGGACTCGACGGGGCAGACCCAGTACTTC. This translates into CASSQEDSTGQTQYF.

The chain is built from TRBV5-1 and TRBJ2-5; perhaps TRBD2 as D (5 bases). V shed 1 base and J shed 5 bases, with 12 bases lying between them. This CDR3 is built from 14 residues. Per germline, CDR1 SGHRS and CDR2 YFSETQ. The CDR3 DNA follows: TGCGCCAGCAGCTTGTCGCTAGCAGTGGAGACCCAGTACTTC. Residues: CASSLSLAVETQYF.

The chain links TRBV5-1 to TRBJ2-1; 11 nucleotides match TRBD2. CDR1 and CDR2 (germline): SGHRS, YFSETQ. The CDR3 has 14 residues. The V segment lost 7 bases and the J segment 6 bases; nucleotides outside the gene matches: 6. The CDR3 spells CASGIAGGINEQFF. The CDR3 nucleotides read TGCGCCAGCGGCATAGCGGGAGGGATCAATGAGCAGTTCTTC. Filled out from reference TRBV5-1 and TRBJ2-1, the complete variable domain reads KAGVTQTPRYLIKTRGQQVTLSCSPISGHRSVSWYQQTPGQGLQFLFEYFSETQRNKGNFPGRFSGRQFSNSRSEMNVSTLELGDSALYLCASGIAGGINEQFFGPGTRLTVL.

The chain couples TRBV5-4 to TRBJ1-2; a weak D match, TRBD1 (6 bases). Trimming left V 4 bases short and J 4 bases short, with 17 bases between. This CDR3 contains 15 residues. CDR1 is SGHNT, CDR2 YYREEE, per germline (reference sequence). In DNA, the CDR3 is TGTGCCAGCAGCCCCGCTGGGGGCCGGAGCTATGGCTACACCTTC. As protein: CASSPAGGRSYGYTF. Combining the CDR3 with reference TRBV5-4 and TRBJ1-2 gives the whole variable domain ETGVTQSPTHLIKTRGQQVTLRCSSQSGHNTVSWYQQALGQGPQFIFQYYREEENGRGNFPPRFSGLQFPNYSSELNVNALELDDSALYLCASSPAGGRSYGYTFGSGTRLTVV.

The CDR3 nucleotides read TGTGCCAGCAGCTTGGCTTCGCTAGCGTGGAATGAGCAGTTCTTC. Translated: CASSLASLAWNEQFF. This chain uses TRBV5-4 with TRBJ2-1; TRBD2 is a possible D gene (6 bases). The CDR3 is 15 residues long. V was trimmed by 0 bases and J by 7 bases, leaving 14 bases between them. Germline-derived CDR1 and CDR2 are SGHNT and YYREEE (reference sequence).

This clonotype was counted a few times. The chain uses TRBV3-1 and TRBJ1-5; D is ambiguous. The V and J ends lost 0 bases and 5 bases respectively, with 11 bases between them. The germline V gene has CDR1 LGHDT and CDR2 YNNKEL (reference sequence). The length of the CDR3 is 15 residues. The CDR3 is CASSQDSTGYQPQHF. In DNA, the CDR3 is TGTGCCAGCAGCCAAGATTCGACCGGGTATCAGCCCCAGCATTTT.

The rearrangement joins TRBV4-1 to TRBJ2-1; unclear D gene. The CDR3 totals 14 residues. V lost 4 bases, J lost 8 bases, and 15 bases lay in between. Germline V CDR1 and CDR2: MGHRA, YSYEKL. In DNA form, the CDR3 reads TGCGCCAGCAGCCCAGTCTTTGAAAGCTATGAGCAGTTCTTC. It is translated as CASSPVFESYEQFF.